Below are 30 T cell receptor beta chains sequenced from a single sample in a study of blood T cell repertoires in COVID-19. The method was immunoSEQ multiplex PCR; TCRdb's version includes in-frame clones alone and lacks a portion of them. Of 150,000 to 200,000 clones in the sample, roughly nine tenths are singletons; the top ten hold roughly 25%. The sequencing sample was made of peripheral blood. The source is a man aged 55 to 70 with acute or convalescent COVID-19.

The CDR3 bases are TGCGCCAGCAGCCTCACAGGGGGGCAGCCCCAGCATTTT. It specifies CASSLTGGQPQHF. This chain connects TRBV4-1 to TRBJ1-5; 8 bases fit TRBD1. J was trimmed by 7 bases and V by 4 bases; bases with no gene match: 3. The length of the CDR3 is 13 residues. Germline-derived CDR1 and CDR2 are MGHRA and YSYEKL.

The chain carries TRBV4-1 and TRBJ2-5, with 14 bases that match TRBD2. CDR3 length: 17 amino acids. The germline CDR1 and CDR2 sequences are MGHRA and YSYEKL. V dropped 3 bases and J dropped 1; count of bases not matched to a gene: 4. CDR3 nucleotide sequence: TGCGCCAGCAGCCATGGGACTAGCGGGGGTTTCCAAGAGACCCAGTACTTC. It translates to CASSHGTSGGFQETQYF.

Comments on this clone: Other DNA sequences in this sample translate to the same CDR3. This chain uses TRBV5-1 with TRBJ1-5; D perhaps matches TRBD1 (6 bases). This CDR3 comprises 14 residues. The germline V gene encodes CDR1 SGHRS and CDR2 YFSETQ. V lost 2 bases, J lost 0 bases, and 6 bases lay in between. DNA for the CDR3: TGCGCCAGCAGCTTAGGGGGTAGCAATCAGCCCCAGCATTTT. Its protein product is CASSLGGSNQPQHF. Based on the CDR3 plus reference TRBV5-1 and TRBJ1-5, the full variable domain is KAGVTQTPRYLIKTRGQQVTLSCSPISGHRSVSWYQQTPGQGLQFLFEYFSETQRNKGNFPGRFSGRQFSNSRSEMNVSTLELGDSALYLCASSLGGSNQPQHFGDGTRLSIL.

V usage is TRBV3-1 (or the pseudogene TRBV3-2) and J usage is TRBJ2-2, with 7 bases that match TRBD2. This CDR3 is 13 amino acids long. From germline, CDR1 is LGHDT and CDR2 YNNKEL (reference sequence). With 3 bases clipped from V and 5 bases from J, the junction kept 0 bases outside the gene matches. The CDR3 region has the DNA TGTGCCAGCAGCCAGGGAGGGACCGGGGAGCTGTTTTTT. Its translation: CASSQGGTGELFF.

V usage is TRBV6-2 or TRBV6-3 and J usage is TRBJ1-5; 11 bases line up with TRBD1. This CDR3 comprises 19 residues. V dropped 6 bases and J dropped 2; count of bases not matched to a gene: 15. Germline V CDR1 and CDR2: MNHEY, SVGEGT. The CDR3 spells CASSDPRDRGRYGNQPQHF. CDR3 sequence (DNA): TGTGCCAGCAGCGACCCCCGGGACAGGGGGAGGTACGGCAATCAGCCCCAGCATTTT.

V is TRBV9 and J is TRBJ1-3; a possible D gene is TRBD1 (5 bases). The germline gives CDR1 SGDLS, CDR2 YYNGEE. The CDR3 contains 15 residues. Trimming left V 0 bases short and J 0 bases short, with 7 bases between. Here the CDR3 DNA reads TGTGCCAGCAGCGTAGATGACAGCTCTGGAAACACCATATATTTT. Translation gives CASSVDDSSGNTIYF.

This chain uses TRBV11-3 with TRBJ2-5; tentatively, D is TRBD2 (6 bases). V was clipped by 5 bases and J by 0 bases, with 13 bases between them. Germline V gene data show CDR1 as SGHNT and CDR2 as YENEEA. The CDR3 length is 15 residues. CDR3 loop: CASSHRGTDQETQYF. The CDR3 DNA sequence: TGTGCCAGCAGCCACCGCGGGACGGACCAAGAGACCCAGTACTTC.

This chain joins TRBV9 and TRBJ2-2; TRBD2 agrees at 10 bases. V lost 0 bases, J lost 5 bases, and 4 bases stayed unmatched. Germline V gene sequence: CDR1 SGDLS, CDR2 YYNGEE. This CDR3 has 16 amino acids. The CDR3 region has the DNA TGTGCCAGCAGCGTAGCTAGCGGGAGTCATACCGGGGAGCTGTTTTTT. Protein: CASSVASGSHTGELFF.

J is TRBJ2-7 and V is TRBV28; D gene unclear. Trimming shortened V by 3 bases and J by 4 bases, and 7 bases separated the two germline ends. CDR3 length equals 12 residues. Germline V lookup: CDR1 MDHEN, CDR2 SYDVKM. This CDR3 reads CASSFNSYEQYF. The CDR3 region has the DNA TGTGCCAGCAGTTTCAACAGTTACGAGCAGTACTTC.

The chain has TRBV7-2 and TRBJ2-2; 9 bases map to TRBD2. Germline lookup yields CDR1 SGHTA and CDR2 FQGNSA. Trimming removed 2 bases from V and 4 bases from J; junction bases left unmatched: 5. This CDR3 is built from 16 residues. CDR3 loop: CASSLFGGRATGELFF. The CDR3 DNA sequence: TGTGCCAGCAGCTTATTTGGCGGGAGGGCCACCGGGGAGCTGTTTTTT.

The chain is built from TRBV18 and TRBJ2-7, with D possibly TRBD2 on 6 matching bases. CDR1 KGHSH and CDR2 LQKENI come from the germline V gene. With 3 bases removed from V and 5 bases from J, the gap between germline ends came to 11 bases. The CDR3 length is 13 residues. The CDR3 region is CASSPDSGDEQYF. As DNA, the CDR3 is TGTGCCAGCTCACCCGATTCGGGGGACGAGCAGTACTTC.

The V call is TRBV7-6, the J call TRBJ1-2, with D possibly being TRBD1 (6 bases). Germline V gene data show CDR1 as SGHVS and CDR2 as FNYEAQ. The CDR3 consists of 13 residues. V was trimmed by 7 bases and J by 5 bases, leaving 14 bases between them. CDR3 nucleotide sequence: TGTGCCAGCACCCGAGGGGGACCATATGGCTACACCTTC. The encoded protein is CASTRGGPYGYTF.

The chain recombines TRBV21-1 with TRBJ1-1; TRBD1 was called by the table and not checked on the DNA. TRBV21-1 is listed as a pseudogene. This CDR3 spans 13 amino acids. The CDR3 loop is CASSKDDSTEAFF. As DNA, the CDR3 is TGTGCCAGCAGCAAAGACGACAGCACTGAAGCTTTCTTT.

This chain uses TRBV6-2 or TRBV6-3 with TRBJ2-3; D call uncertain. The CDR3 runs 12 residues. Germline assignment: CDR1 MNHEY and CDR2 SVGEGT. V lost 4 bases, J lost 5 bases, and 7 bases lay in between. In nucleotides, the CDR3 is TGTGCCAGCAGTTTCAGCGAAGATACGCAGTATTTT. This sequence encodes CASSFSEDTQYF.

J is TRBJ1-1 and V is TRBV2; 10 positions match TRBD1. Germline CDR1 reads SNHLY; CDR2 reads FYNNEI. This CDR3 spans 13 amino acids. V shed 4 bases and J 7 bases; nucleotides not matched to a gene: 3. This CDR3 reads CASSARTGGEAFF. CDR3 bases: TGTGCCAGCAGTGCAAGGACAGGGGGTGAAGCTTTCTTT.

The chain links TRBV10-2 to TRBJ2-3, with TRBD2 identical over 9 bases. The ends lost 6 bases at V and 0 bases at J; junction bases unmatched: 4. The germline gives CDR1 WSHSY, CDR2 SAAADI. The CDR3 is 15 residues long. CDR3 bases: TGCGCCAGCAGACTAACTAGCGGGAGCACAGATACGCAGTATTTT. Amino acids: CASRLTSGSTDTQYF.

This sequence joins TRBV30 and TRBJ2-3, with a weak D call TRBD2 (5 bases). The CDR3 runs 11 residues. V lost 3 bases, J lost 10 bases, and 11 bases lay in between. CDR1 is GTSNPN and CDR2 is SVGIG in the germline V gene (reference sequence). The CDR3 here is CAWRDFDAQYF. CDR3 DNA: TGTGCCTGGAGGGACTTCGACGCGCAGTATTTT.

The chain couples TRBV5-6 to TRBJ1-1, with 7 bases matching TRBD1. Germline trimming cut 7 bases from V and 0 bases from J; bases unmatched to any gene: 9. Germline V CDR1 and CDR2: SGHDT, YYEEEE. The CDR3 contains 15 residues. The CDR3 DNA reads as TGTGCCAGCTCGGAGGTGGGACAGATGAACACTGAAGCTTTCTTT. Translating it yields CASSEVGQMNTEAFF.

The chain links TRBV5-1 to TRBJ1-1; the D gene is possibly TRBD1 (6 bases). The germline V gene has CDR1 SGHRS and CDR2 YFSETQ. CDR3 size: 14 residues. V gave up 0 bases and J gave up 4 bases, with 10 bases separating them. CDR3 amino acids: CASSLVGARTEAFF. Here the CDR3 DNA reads TGCGCCAGCAGCTTGGTGGGGGCCCGCACTGAAGCTTTCTTT.

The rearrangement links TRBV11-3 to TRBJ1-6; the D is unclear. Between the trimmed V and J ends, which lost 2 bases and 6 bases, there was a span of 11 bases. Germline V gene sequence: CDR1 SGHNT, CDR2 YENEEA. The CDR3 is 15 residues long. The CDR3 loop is CASSLLRGPNSPLHF. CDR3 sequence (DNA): TGTGCCAGCAGCTTATTAAGAGGGCCTAATTCACCCCTCCACTTT.

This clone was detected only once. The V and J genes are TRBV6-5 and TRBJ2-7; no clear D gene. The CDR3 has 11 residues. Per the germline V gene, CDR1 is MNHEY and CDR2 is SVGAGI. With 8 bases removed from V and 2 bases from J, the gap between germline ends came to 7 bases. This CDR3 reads CASGNTYEQYV. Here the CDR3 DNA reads TGTGCCAGCGGCAATACCTACGAGCAGTACGTC.

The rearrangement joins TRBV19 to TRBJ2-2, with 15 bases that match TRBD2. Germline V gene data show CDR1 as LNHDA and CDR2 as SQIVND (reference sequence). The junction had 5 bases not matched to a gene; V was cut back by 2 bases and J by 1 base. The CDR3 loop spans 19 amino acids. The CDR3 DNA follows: TGTGCCAGTAGTATACTAGGGACTAGCGGGAGGCTGAACACCGGGGAGCTGTTTTTT. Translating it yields CASSILGTSGRLNTGELFF. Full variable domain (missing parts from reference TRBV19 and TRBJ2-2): DGGITQSPKYLFRKEGQNVTLSCEQNLNHDAMYWYRQDPGQGLRLIYYSQIVNDFQKGDIAEGYSVSREKKESFPLTVTSAQKNPTAFYLCASSILGTSGRLNTGELFFGEGSRLTVL.

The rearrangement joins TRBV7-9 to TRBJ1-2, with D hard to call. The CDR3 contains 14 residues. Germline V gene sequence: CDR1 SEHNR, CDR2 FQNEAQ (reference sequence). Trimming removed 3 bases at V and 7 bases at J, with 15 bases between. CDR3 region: CASSLPTDRIGYTF. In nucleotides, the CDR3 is TGTGCCAGCAGCTTGCCAACCGATAGAATTGGCTACACCTTC.

CDR3 in amino acids: CARRLTNYGYTF. Here the CDR3 DNA reads TGTGCCAGACGACTGACTAACTATGGCTACACCTTC. The chain joins TRBV2 to TRBJ1-2, with D unresolved. This CDR3 is built from 12 residues. V gave up 9 bases and J gave up 0 bases, with 8 bases separating them. Germline V gene data show CDR1 as SNHLY and CDR2 as FYNNEI.

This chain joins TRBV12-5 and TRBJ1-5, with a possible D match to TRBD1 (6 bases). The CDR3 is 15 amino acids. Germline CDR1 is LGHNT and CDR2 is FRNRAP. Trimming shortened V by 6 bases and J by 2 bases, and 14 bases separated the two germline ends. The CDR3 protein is CASGPQGRGNQPQHF. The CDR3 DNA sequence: TGTGCTAGTGGGCCACAGGGAAGGGGCAATCAGCCCCAGCATTTT. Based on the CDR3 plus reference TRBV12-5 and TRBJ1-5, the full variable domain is DARVTQTPRHKVTEMGQEVTMRCQPILGHNTVFWYRQTMMQGLELLAYFRNRAPLDDSGMPKDRFSAEMPDATLATLKIQPSEPRDSAVYFCASGPQGRGNQPQHFGDGTRLSIL.

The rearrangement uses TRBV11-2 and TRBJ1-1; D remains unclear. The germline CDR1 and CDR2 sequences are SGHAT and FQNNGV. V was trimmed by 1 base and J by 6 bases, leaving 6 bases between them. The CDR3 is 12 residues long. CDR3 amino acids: CASSLGQAEAFF. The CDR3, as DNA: TGTGCCAGCAGCTTAGGTCAGGCTGAAGCTTTCTTT.

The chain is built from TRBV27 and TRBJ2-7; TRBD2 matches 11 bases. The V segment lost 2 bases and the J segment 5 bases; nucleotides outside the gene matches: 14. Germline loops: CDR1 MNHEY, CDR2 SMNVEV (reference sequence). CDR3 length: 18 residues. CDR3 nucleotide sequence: TGTGCCAGCAGTTTAAGGGCGCTAGCGGGAGGCGCAGGGGACGAGCAGTACTTC. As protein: CASSLRALAGGAGDEQYF.

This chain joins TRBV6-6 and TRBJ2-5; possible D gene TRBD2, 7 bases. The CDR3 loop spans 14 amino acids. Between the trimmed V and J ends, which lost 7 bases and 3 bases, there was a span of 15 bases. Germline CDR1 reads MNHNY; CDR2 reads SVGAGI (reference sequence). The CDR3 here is CASTPEGGEETQYF. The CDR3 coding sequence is TGTGCCAGCACTCCTGAGGGGGGGGAAGAGACCCAGTACTTC.

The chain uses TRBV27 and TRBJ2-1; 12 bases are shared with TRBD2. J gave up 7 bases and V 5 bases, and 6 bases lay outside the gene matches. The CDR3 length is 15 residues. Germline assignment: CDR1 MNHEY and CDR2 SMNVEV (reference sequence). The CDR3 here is CASSRLAGVENEQFF. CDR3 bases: TGTGCCAGCAGTCGACTAGCGGGAGTAGAGAATGAGCAGTTCTTC.

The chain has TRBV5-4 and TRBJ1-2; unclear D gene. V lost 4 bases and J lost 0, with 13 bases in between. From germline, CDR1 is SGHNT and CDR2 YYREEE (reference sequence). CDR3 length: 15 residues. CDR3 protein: CASSPSPGANYGYTF. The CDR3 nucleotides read TGTGCCAGCAGCCCGTCACCCGGGGCTAACTATGGCTACACCTTC.